Listed below are T cell receptor beta chains from one sample, sequenced in a study of T-cell reconstitution after alpha-beta-depleted transplantation in children. TCRdb reanalysed the PCR reads using MiXCR and keeps one entry per CDR3 protein. The data contain under 350,000 distinct CDR3 sequences, about 10% of them singletons. Source: PBMCs from the stem cell graft donor, taken from the stem cell graft. The receptor set was obtained from a human donor who donated a stem cell graft to a child with SCID. Both conserved end residues are trimmed from each CDR3.

J: TRBJ2-7
V: TRBV4-2
CDR3: ASSQSGGGEQY

J: TRBJ2-7
V: TRBV6-1
CDR3: ASSGLAGGTSSYEQY

J: TRBJ2-3
V: TRBV6-5
CDR3: ASVRRGGVTDTQY

J: TRBJ2-1
V: TRBV19
CDR3: ATHPDPGDANYNEQF

J: TRBJ2-1
V: TRBV20-1
CDR3: SAREQRGGLEQF

J: TRBJ1-5
V: TRBV7-2
CDR3: ASSRGQPNQPQH

J: TRBJ1-1
V: TRBV6-5
CDR3: ASSSIPLWGNTEAF

J: TRBJ2-3
V: TRBV6-1
CDR3: ASTGGQGWDTQY

J: TRBJ2-1
V: TRBV7-3
CDR3: ASSPDRGKAEQF

J: TRBJ2-2
V: TRBV9
CDR3: ASSVVAGNTGELF

J: TRBJ2-5
V: TRBV11-2
CDR3: ASSPQGLAGETQY

J: TRBJ2-7
V: TRBV7-9
CDR3: ASSLNIDLGQY

J: TRBJ2-7
V: TRBV9
CDR3: ASSVEGGNEQY

J: TRBJ2-3
V: TRBV6-5
CDR3: ASRYVGGSGTDTQY

J: TRBJ2-2
V: TRBV20-1
CDR3: SARPGQRIFGGELF

J: TRBJ2-3
V: TRBV24-1
CDR3: ATSDSQGLPADTQY

J: TRBJ1-2
V: TRBV27
CDR3: ASSLRGSYGYT

J: TRBJ2-2
V: TRBV11-1
CDR3: ASSRGVRNRTNTGELF

J: TRBJ1-3
V: TRBV20-1
CDR3: SASLARASGNTIY

J: TRBJ2-3
V: TRBV20-1
CDR3: SAYSGGEVGDTQY

J: TRBJ2-7
V: TRBV29-1
CDR3: SAGTNYEQY

J: TRBJ1-3
V: TRBV7-8
CDR3: ASSFNRGNTIY

J: TRBJ1-2
V: TRBV11-2
CDR3: ASSLHGGLSYGYT